The text below deals with one T cell receptor (beta chain). This specimen comes from a study of blood T cells in healthy people across ages. Germline values: CDR1 SGHTA, CDR2 FQGNSA. This CDR3 is 14 amino acids long. Trimming took 2 bases from V and 12 from J, leaving 17 bases between them. A sample-barcoded 5' primer and a J-beta primer mix were used in a second PCR of roughly 7 to 12 cycles. Using its own MiXCR run on the 5' RACE reads, TCRdb lists one record per CDR3 protein. The table has about 730,000 distinct CDR3 sequences, 35% to 45% seen once. The chain links TRBV7-2 to TRBJ2-1; the D is unclear. This clonotype originated in a woman aged 60 to 75 in good health. Sequenced sample: blood. In nucleotides, the CDR3 is TGTGCCAGCAGCTTAAGGATGGATGTTCCGGGGCAGTTCTTC. Its protein product is CASSLRMDVPGQFF.